Shown below are 17 T cell receptor beta chains from a single sample sequenced in a study of blood T cell repertoires in COVID-19. Sequencing used immunoSEQ multiplex PCR; TCRdb keeps in-frame clones, though not all of them. The sample shows roughly 69,000 clones, around 90% of them seen only once. What was sequenced was peripheral blood. These receptor sequences come from a man aged 45-65 years with active COVID-19.

The V call is TRBV14, the J call TRBJ2-5; D might be TRBD1 (5 bases). Trimming took 5 bases from V and 4 from J, leaving 11 bases between them. Germline V gene lookup returns CDR1 SGHDN and CDR2 FVKESK. This CDR3 is built from 13 residues. In DNA form, the CDR3 reads TGTGCCAGCAGCAAGGGGATGTTAGAGACCCAGTACTTC. Translation gives CASSKGMLETQYF. Filled out from reference TRBV14 and TRBJ2-5, the complete variable domain reads EAGVTQFPSHSVIEKGQTVTLRCDPISGHDNLYWYRRVMGKEIKFLLHFVKESKQDESGMPNNRFLAERTGGTYSTLKVQPAELEDSGVYFCASSKGMLETQYFGPGTRLLVL.

This clone was found a few times. The J gene is TRBJ2-3, the V gene TRBV19; 11 bases match TRBD2. The CDR3 contains 15 residues. The V gene's germline CDR1 is LNHDA and CDR2 SQIVND (reference sequence). After removal of 5 bases from V and 6 bases from J, the junction contained 7 bases not matched to a gene. The CDR3 sequence is CASSFQTSGMDTQYF. CDR3 bases: TGTGCCAGTAGTTTCCAGACTAGCGGGATGGATACGCAGTATTTT.

The rearrangement links TRBV7-9 to TRBJ1-4, with D possibly matching TRBD1 (5 bases). Per germline, CDR1 SEHNR and CDR2 FQNEAQ (reference sequence). The CDR3 is 15 amino acids. V dropped 0 bases and J dropped 6 bases, with 11 bases sitting between them. CDR3 bases: TGTGCCAGCAGCTTAGCCGGGGGAATAGATGAAAAACTGTTTTTT. It translates to CASSLAGGIDEKLFF.

The rearrangement joins TRBV5-4 to TRBJ2-3; D is perhaps TRBD1 (5 bases). This CDR3 region has 15 residues. Germline V lookup: CDR1 SGHNT, CDR2 YYREEE (reference sequence). V was cut by 1 base and J by 4 bases, with 13 bases left in between. CDR3 region: CASSLRATEADTQYF. CDR3 sequence (DNA): TGTGCCAGCAGCTTGCGTGCGACAGAGGCAGATACGCAGTATTTT.

The chain uses TRBV12-3 or TRBV12-4 and TRBJ1-1; D remains unclear. The CDR3 has 13 amino acids. Trimming pared 6 bases from V and 8 bases from J, leaving 16 bases between. CDR3 loop: CASSPDSSVEAFF. The CDR3 DNA sequence: TGTGCCAGCAGCCCTGACTCTTCCGTCGAAGCTTTCTTT.

V is TRBV27 and J is TRBJ1-1, with unresolved D. Trimming pared 8 bases from V and 0 bases from J, leaving 19 bases between. Germline V gene data show CDR1 as MNHEY and CDR2 as SMNVEV (reference sequence). This CDR3 has 16 residues. CDR3 loop: CASLREAGNLNTEAFF. As DNA, the CDR3 is TGTGCCAGCCTGCGTGAGGCGGGAAACTTGAACACTGAAGCTTTCTTT.

This chain uses TRBV18 with TRBJ2-3; a weak D match, TRBD2 (6 bases). The V end lost 3 bases, the J end lost 1 base, and 14 bases lay between the germline ends. Germline V gene data show CDR1 as KGHSH and CDR2 as LQKENI. The CDR3 loop spans 16 amino acids. CDR3: CASSPQTSSRTDTQYF. DNA for the CDR3: TGTGCCAGCTCACCTCAAACTAGCAGCCGCACAGATACGCAGTATTTT. The whole variable domain, remainder taken from reference TRBV18 and TRBJ2-3, is NAGVMQNPRHLVRRRGQEARLRCSPMKGHSHVYWYRQLPEEGLKFMVYLQKENIIDESGMPKERFSAEFPKEGPSILRIQQVVRGDSAAYFCASSPQTSSRTDTQYFGPGTRLTVL.

V usage is TRBV5-1 and J usage is TRBJ2-2; 7 bases agree with TRBD2. J was trimmed by 4 bases and V by 0 bases; bases with no gene match: 3. Per germline, CDR1 SGHRS and CDR2 YFSETQ. CDR3 size: 15 residues. CDR3 region: CASSLDPGGTGELFF. In DNA form, the CDR3 reads TGCGCCAGCAGCTTGGATCCGGGAGGCACCGGGGAGCTGTTTTTT.

The sample holds one count of this clone. The rearrangement joins TRBV5-4 to TRBJ2-1; TRBD2 might be the D (6 bases). Trimming took off 2 bases at V and 0 bases at J, with 12 bases between the two ends. Per germline, CDR1 SGHNT and CDR2 YYREEE (reference sequence). The CDR3 consists of 16 residues. As DNA, the CDR3 is TGTGCCAGCAGCTTTAGGCGGGACGACTCCTACAATGAGCAGTTCTTC. It encodes CASSFRRDDSYNEQFF.

V is TRBV6-5 and J is TRBJ1-6, with 7 positions matching TRBD1. V gave up 7 bases and J gave up 14 bases; unmatched junction bases: 14. CDR3 length equals 14 residues. Germline lookup yields CDR1 MNHEY and CDR2 SVGAGI. In nucleotides, the CDR3 is TGTGCCAGCACCCCGGGACAGACATTTTCGGCCCTCCACTTT. Translation: CASTPGQTFSALHF.

The chain links TRBV11-2 to TRBJ2-5, with TRBD1 matching 7 bases. The germline V gene encodes CDR1 SGHAT and CDR2 FQNNGV. The CDR3 length is 16 residues. The J segment lost 5 bases and the V segment lost 4 bases, leaving 13 bases of the junction unmatched. In DNA form, the CDR3 reads TGTGCCAGCAGCTCAGCACAGGGGTTGAGGGGGGAGACCCAGTACTTC. Residues: CASSSAQGLRGETQYF.

This clone appeared once. CDR3 nucleotides: TGTGCCTGGAGTGGTGAGCTAAATGAAAAACTGTTTTTT. Residues: CAWSGELNEKLFF. The chain joins TRBV30 to TRBJ1-4; D is unclear. The CDR3 consists of 13 residues. Germline loops: CDR1 GTSNPN, CDR2 SVGIG (reference sequence). V lost 1 base and J 5 bases, leaving 8 bases between the germline ends.

The sample holds one count of this clone. The chain uses TRBV28 and TRBJ2-2; D perhaps matches TRBD2 (5 bases). The length of the CDR3 is 16 residues. Germline CDR1 MDHEN, CDR2 SYDVKM. Deletions cut 3 bases from V and 6 bases from J, with 17 bases between. CDR3 nucleotides: TGTGCCAGCAGTTTGAGGGTTAGTTTGAGTCCCGGGGAGCTGTTTTTT. Translating it yields CASSLRVSLSPGELFF.

The chain uses TRBV28 and TRBJ1-1; tentatively, D is TRBD1 (5 bases). V was shortened by 5 bases and J by 6 bases, with 10 bases between the two germline ends. The CDR3 runs 12 residues. Germline lookup yields CDR1 MDHEN and CDR2 SYDVKM. CDR3 in amino acids: CASSGEGAEAFF. CDR3 sequence (DNA): TGTGCCAGCAGTGGAGAAGGGGCTGAAGCTTTCTTT.

The rearrangement links TRBV7-2 to TRBJ1-5; tentatively, D is TRBD1 (6 bases). This CDR3 contains 15 residues. Trimming removed 3 bases from V and 7 bases from J, with 16 bases in between. The germline gives CDR1 SGHTA, CDR2 FQGNSA. As DNA, the CDR3 is TGTGCCAGCAGCTTCATACAGGGAACGTGGCAGCCCCAGCATTTT. It is translated as CASSFIQGTWQPQHF. Supplemented by reference TRBV7-2 and TRBJ1-5, the full variable domain reads GAGVSQSPSNKVTEKGKDVELRCDPISGHTALYWYRQSLGQGLEFLIYFQGNSAPDKSGLPSDRFSAERTGGSVSTLTIQRTQQEDSAVYLCASSFIQGTWQPQHFGDGTRLSIL.

CDR3 nucleotides: TGCGCCAGCAGCCAAGAACGCGGGAGGGGGGCCAACGTCCTGACTTTC. Translating gives CASSQERGRGANVLTF. The chain links TRBV4-1 to TRBJ2-6; 8 bases match TRBD2. CDR3 length: 16 residues. V dropped 0 bases and J dropped 4; count of bases not matched to a gene: 2. The germline gives CDR1 MGHRA, CDR2 YSYEKL.

The V and J genes are TRBV5-4 and TRBJ2-3; maybe TRBD1 (7 bases). The V gene's germline CDR1 is SGHNT and CDR2 YYREEE (reference sequence). The CDR3 consists of 16 residues. The V and J ends lost 4 bases and 2 bases respectively, with 17 bases between them. The chain's CDR3 is CASSPPGGGPTDTQYF. CDR3 in DNA: TGTGCCAGCAGCCCCCCCGGAGGGGGCCCCACAGATACGCAGTATTTT.